Shown below are 12 T cell receptor beta chains from a single sample sequenced in a study of T cell changes during pregnancy in multiple sclerosis. Produced via immunoSEQ multiplex PCR; TCRdb's table is partial and in-frame only. The table records 35,000 to 55,000 clones, approximately 92% of them present only once. Sequences were obtained from peripheral blood. These receptors were obtained from a female donor with multiple sclerosis, enrolled in a pregnancy study.

This chain links TRBV6-1 with TRBJ1-1; D is unclear. The germline V gene has CDR1 MNHNS and CDR2 SASEGT. Trimming shortened V by 8 bases and J by 4 bases, and 11 bases separated the two germline ends. The CDR3 extends over 12 amino acids. The CDR3 region has the DNA TGTGCCAGCGGGAGGGAGGGCACTGAAGCTTTCTTT. It is translated as CASGREGTEAFF.

The chain combines TRBV7-9 with TRBJ1-5, with a tentative D call TRBD1 (6 bases). Germline loops: CDR1 SEHNR, CDR2 FQNEAQ (reference sequence). V shed 5 bases and J shed 7 bases, with 18 bases lying between them. This CDR3 comprises 15 residues. Here the CDR3 reads CASSLLPGEGQPQHF. The CDR3 region has the DNA TGTGCCAGCAGCCTCCTGCCAGGGGAGGGCCAGCCCCAGCATTTT.

The chain links TRBV7-3 to TRBJ2-5; 8 positions match TRBD2. The CDR3 is made up of 15 amino acids. V dropped 1 base and J dropped 2; count of bases not matched to a gene: 3. Looked up from germline, CDR1 is SGHTA and CDR2 is FQGTGA. CDR3 sequence reads: CASSLIGGGQETQYF. CDR3 DNA: TGTGCCAGCAGCTTAATCGGCGGGGGGCAAGAGACCCAGTACTTC.

The chain has TRBV7-9 and TRBJ1-2, with unresolved D. Per germline, CDR1 SEHNR and CDR2 FQNEAQ (reference sequence). V shed 5 bases and J shed 4 bases, with 11 bases lying between them. This CDR3 comprises 13 residues. The CDR3 loop is CASSNDGSYGYTF. CDR3 in DNA: TGTGCCAGCAGCAACGACGGGTCCTATGGCTACACCTTC.

This clone has more than one count but fewer than ten. The rearrangement joins TRBV9 to TRBJ1-1; D is ambiguous. CDR3 length equals 16 residues. Germline V gene sequence: CDR1 SGDLS, CDR2 YYNGEE. V was pared by 3 bases and J by 4 bases, with 19 bases between. CDR3: CASSAVRTDFITEAFF. The CDR3 region has the DNA TGTGCCAGCAGCGCCGTGCGGACGGACTTTATCACTGAAGCTTTCTTT.

The genes are TRBV30 and TRBJ1-2, with TRBD1 as a possible D gene (5 bases). Trimming removed 3 bases from V and 2 bases from J, with 10 bases in between. Germline lookup yields CDR1 GTSNPN and CDR2 SVGIG (reference sequence). This CDR3 contains 13 residues. The CDR3 region has the DNA TGTGCCTGGAGCAGGGACGCAAACTATGGCTACACCTTC. This encodes CAWSRDANYGYTF.

The genes are TRBV27 and TRBJ2-6; a weak D match, TRBD2 (5 bases). The CDR3 consists of 17 residues. V lost 0 bases and J lost 0, with 9 bases in between. The germline CDR1 and CDR2 sequences are MNHEY and SMNVEV (reference sequence). The CDR3 region is CASSLSFTSSGANVLTF. The CDR3 DNA reads TGTGCCAGCAGTTTATCTTTTACTAGCTCTGGGGCCAACGTCCTGACTTTC.

This clone was detected only a few times. The chain recombines TRBV14 with TRBJ2-3; the D is unclear. Looked up from germline, CDR1 is SGHDN and CDR2 is FVKESK. This CDR3 comprises 15 residues. V was trimmed by 5 bases and J by 4 bases, leaving 16 bases between them. The CDR3 DNA sequence: TGTGCCAGCAGCTCGGACCGGAGAGCCGCAGATACGCAGTATTTT. It specifies CASSSDRRAADTQYF.

V is TRBV5-1 and J is TRBJ2-3; TRBD2 agrees at 15 bases. Germline-derived CDR1 and CDR2 are SGHRS and YFSETQ. Trimming took 4 bases from V and 0 from J; bases not matched to a gene: 9. The CDR3 totals 19 residues. CDR3: CASSPQGLAGGTSTDTQYF. The CDR3 DNA reads as TGCGCCAGCAGCCCTCAAGGACTAGCGGGAGGGACTAGCACAGATACGCAGTATTTT.

The rearrangement links TRBV6-5 to TRBJ1-4; unclear D gene. Germline V gene sequence: CDR1 MNHEY, CDR2 SVGAGI. Trimming removed 0 bases from V and 0 bases from J, with 5 bases in between. This CDR3 has 15 residues. The CDR3 spells CASSYSSSTNEKLFF. Here the CDR3 DNA reads TGTGCCAGCAGTTACTCGTCTTCAACTAATGAAAAACTGTTTTTT.

The rearrangement links TRBV19 to TRBJ2-3, with 12 bases that match TRBD1. With 10 bases clipped from V and 5 bases from J, the junction kept 7 bases outside the gene matches. From germline, CDR1 is LNHDA and CDR2 SQIVND (reference sequence). The length of the CDR3 is 14 residues. CDR3 coding DNA: TGTGCCACCAGGGACAGGGGGCATCAAGATACGCAGTATTTT. This encodes CATRDRGHQDTQYF. The full variable domain, completed using reference TRBV19 and TRBJ2-3, is DGGITQSPKYLFRKEGQNVTLSCEQNLNHDAMYWYRQDPGQGLRLIYYSQIVNDFQKGDIAEGYSVSREKKESFPLTVTSAQKNPTAFYLCATRDRGHQDTQYFGPGTRLTVL.

The V call is TRBV7-3, the J call TRBJ2-3; 7 nucleotides match TRBD2. Germline lookup yields CDR1 SGHTA and CDR2 FQGTGA. With 2 bases clipped from V and 6 bases from J, the junction kept 2 bases outside the gene matches. This CDR3 spans 13 amino acids. Here the CDR3 DNA reads TGTGCCAGCAGCTTACGGGGAGGGGATACGCAGTATTTT. This gives the protein CASSLRGGDTQYF.